The 15 T cell receptor beta chains below come from one sample, sequenced in a study of blood T cell repertoires in COVID-19. Using immunoSEQ multiplex PCR, the repertoire was profiled, and TCRdb retains in-frame clones only, with some absent. The data contain some 240,000 clones, about 90% of them singletons. Input material: peripheral blood. The source of these receptors is a man aged 55-75 years who had recovered from COVID-19.

The chain is built from TRBV18 and TRBJ2-3, with no clear D. CDR3 length: 12 amino acids. Germline lookup yields CDR1 KGHSH and CDR2 LQKENI. V lost 6 bases and J lost 7, with 11 bases in between. CDR3 nucleotide sequence: TGTGCCAGCTCCTCCGACTCAAATACGCAGTATTTT. Translated, it gives CASSSDSNTQYF.

The rearrangement joins TRBV18 to TRBJ1-4; 10 nucleotides line up with TRBD1. The trim removed 4 bases at V and 5 bases at J, leaving 4 bases unmatched. CDR1 and CDR2 from the germline V gene are KGHSH and LQKENI. The CDR3 has 15 amino acids. CDR3 bases: TGTGCCAGCTCACGGGGACAGGGGAGAAATGAAAAACTGTTTTTT. Translating it yields CASSRGQGRNEKLFF.

J is TRBJ1-2 and V is TRBV21-1; the DNA was not used to check the table's D call, TRBD1. TRBV21-1 is shown as a pseudogene. The CDR3 covers 15 residues. The CDR3 loop is CASSPDRGLNYGYTF. CDR3 coding DNA: TGTGCCAGCAGCCCGGACAGGGGGTTAAACTATGGCTACACCTTC.

The chain has TRBV11-2 and TRBJ2-3, with TRBD1 as a possible D gene (5 bases). The CDR3 contains 16 residues. V shed 5 bases and J shed 2 bases, with 17 bases lying between them. Germline V gene sequence: CDR1 SGHAT, CDR2 FQNNGV. The CDR3, as DNA: TGTGCCAGCAGCCCCATTAAGGGGCGGTACACAGATACGCAGTATTTT. The encoded protein is CASSPIKGRYTDTQYF.

This clone was counted once. In nucleotides, the CDR3 is TGCGCCAGCAGCTTGGCAGGACAGGGTTCTTACAATGAGCAGTTCTTC. This translates into CASSLAGQGSYNEQFF. The chain links TRBV5-1 to TRBJ2-1; 8 bases line up with TRBD1. Germline CDR1 reads SGHRS; CDR2 reads YFSETQ. The CDR3 has 16 amino acids. V gave up 0 bases and J gave up 4 bases; unmatched junction bases: 6.

This clone is a singleton in its sample. This rearrangement joins TRBV6-5 to TRBJ1-5, with D unresolved. Trimming took off 6 bases at V and 2 bases at J, with 14 bases between the two ends. The CDR3 sequence is 15 residues long. CDR1 and CDR2 from the germline V gene are MNHEY and SVGAGI. CDR3 region: CASRDRGMGNQPQHF. The DNA for the CDR3 is TGTGCCAGCAGGGACCGAGGGATGGGCAATCAGCCCCAGCATTTT.

The V call is TRBV18, the J call TRBJ2-7; D is perhaps TRBD1 (6 bases). V was trimmed by 6 bases and J by 6 bases, leaving 18 bases between them. CDR3 length equals 14 residues. Per the germline V gene, CDR1 is KGHSH and CDR2 is LQKENI. This CDR3 is CASSTQGRRFEQYF. The CDR3 DNA is TGTGCCAGCTCGACGCAGGGGCGGAGGTTCGAGCAGTACTTC.

The gene calls are TRBV19 and TRBJ1-2, with TRBD1 matching over 7 bases. This CDR3 has 15 amino acids. Per the germline V gene, CDR1 is LNHDA and CDR2 is SQIVND (reference sequence). With V trimmed by 4 bases and J by 5 bases, 10 bases remained unmatched. The CDR3 here is CASSTFDRAGYGYTF. The CDR3 DNA is TGTGCCAGTAGTACCTTCGACAGGGCGGGGTATGGCTACACCTTC.

This clone was observed a single time. The chain has TRBV5-5 and TRBJ1-6; 8 bases align to TRBD1. Germline trimming cut 0 bases from V and 9 bases from J; bases unmatched to any gene: 5. Germline V CDR1 and CDR2: SGHKS, YYEKEE (reference sequence). The CDR3 consists of 15 residues. The CDR3 region has the DNA TGTGCCAGCAGCTTGGGACAGGGGCATGGTTCACCCCTCCACTTT. The encoded protein is CASSLGQGHGSPLHF.

V usage is TRBV24-1 and J usage is TRBJ2-5, with D maybe TRBD1 (6 bases). This CDR3 has 15 amino acids. Trimming stripped 5 bases from V and 2 bases from J, with 14 bases between. Per the germline V gene, CDR1 is KGHDR and CDR2 is SFDVKD. CDR3 protein: CATSVLQGTQETQYF. In DNA form, the CDR3 reads TGTGCCACCAGTGTTCTACAGGGAACTCAAGAGACCCAGTACTTC.

The J gene is TRBJ1-1, the V gene TRBV28; 9 nucleotides align to TRBD1. V gave up 6 bases and J gave up 0 bases; unmatched junction bases: 8. There are 16 residues in the CDR3. CDR1 is MDHEN and CDR2 is SYDVKM in the germline V gene. The CDR3, as DNA: TGTGCCAGCAGGCGGGACAGGGAGGTGGTGAACACTGAAGCTTTCTTT. This encodes CASRRDREVVNTEAFF.

The gene calls are TRBV3-1 (or the pseudogene TRBV3-2) and TRBJ2-3; D remains ambiguous. The CDR3 sequence is 16 residues long. Trimming shortened V by 4 bases and J by 0 bases, and 14 bases separated the two germline ends. Looked up from germline, CDR1 is LGHDT and CDR2 is YNNKEL (reference sequence). CDR3 coding DNA: TGTGCCAGCAGCCCCATAACCTTGACTAGCACAGATACGCAGTATTTT. Translated: CASSPITLTSTDTQYF.

This chain links TRBV5-1 with TRBJ1-3; D remains unclear. This CDR3 spans 14 amino acids. Germline V lookup: CDR1 SGHRS, CDR2 YFSETQ. The V gene lost 1 base and the J gene lost 0 bases, with 5 bases spanning the gap. The CDR3, as DNA: TGCGCCAGCAGCTTGCGAGGCTCTGGAAACACCATATATTTT. It codes for CASSLRGSGNTIYF.

The chain uses TRBV9 and TRBJ1-3, with a tentative D call TRBD1 (6 bases). CDR3 length: 16 amino acids. The germline V gene encodes CDR1 SGDLS and CDR2 YYNGEE. Trimming cost V 4 bases and J 0 bases, with 14 bases left between them. The CDR3 nucleotides are TGTGCCAGCAGCTCTCGACAGGCAGGCTCTGGAAACACCATATATTTT. Amino acids: CASSSRQAGSGNTIYF.

The sample holds one count of this clone. The chain is built from TRBV18 and TRBJ1-6; 8 bases fit TRBD1. Per the germline V gene, CDR1 is KGHSH and CDR2 is LQKENI. V lost 3 bases and J lost 5; bases outside the gene matches: 6. The CDR3 spans 16 residues. CDR3 nucleotides: TGTGCCAGCTCACCGAAGTCGACAGGGGATAATTCACCCCTCCACTTT. Protein sequence: CASSPKSTGDNSPLHF.